This TCR beta chain was recorded in a study of T-cell memory formation after mild COVID-19. Study-level findings and limits: Those CD4+ clones that contracted were mainly in CM and EM (CD8+ ones in EMRA). Pre-infection memory showed some responding clones, and this suggested that cross-reactive memory joined. Clones that shrank (day 15 to 85) were balanced CD4/CD8, whereas later expanders leaned CD4+.

To note about this clonotype: Its specificity is unknown.

One entry per CDR3 protein results from TCRdb running MiXCR on the 5' RACE reads. The top ten clones hold approximately 20% of a sample with approximately 340,000 distinct CDR3 sequences, 15% to 20% of them seen once. The specimen sequenced was PBMCs or a T cell subset sorted from them (not recorded which). This clonotype originated in a man aged 18 to 29 who had mild COVID-19 (a few samples of this study predate the infection). Cell type and time point are not known.

CDR3 loop: CASSSGQLDTQYF. DNA of the CDR3: TGTGCCAGCAGCTCCGGACAGTTAGATACGCAGTATTTT. The chain uses TRBV7-2 and TRBJ2-3; D might be TRBD1 (6 bases). Germline V lookup: CDR1 SGHTA, CDR2 FQGNSA. This CDR3 region has 13 residues. The germline V and J ends were trimmed by 4 bases and 5 bases, with 10 bases remaining between them.